The next 21 T cell receptor beta chains were all read from a single sample in a study of beta chain features in type 1 diabetes. The study reverse transcribed the entire isolated RNA, so it sequenced expressed TCRB transcripts. Data came from immunoSEQ multiplex PCR; TCRdb stores just in-frame clones and leaves some out. Of about 900,000 clones in the sample, 17% are singletons; the top ten hold around 0.02%. Source material: naive CD4+ T cells from blood. Receptor source: a woman aged 18-30 years in good health.

The rearrangement joins TRBV4-2 to TRBJ2-1; TRBD2 agrees at 7 bases. The trim removed 1 base at V and 4 bases at J, leaving 7 bases unmatched. The CDR3 spans 16 residues. CDR1 and CDR2 from the germline V gene are LGHNA and YNFKEQ. The CDR3 DNA follows: TGTGCCAGCAGCCAAGTGGGCGGGAGCAGGTACAATGAGCAGTTCTTC. It encodes CASSQVGGSRYNEQFF.

The CDR3 sequence: CASSQDPGLASYNEQFF. The CDR3 DNA reads as TGCGCCAGCAGCCAAGATCCCGGACTAGCGTCATACAATGAGCAGTTCTTC. The chain carries TRBV4-3 and TRBJ2-1, with TRBD2 matching 9 bases. This CDR3 has 17 residues. Germline CDR1 reads LGHNA; CDR2 reads YSLEER. Trimming at V came to 0 bases and at J to 4 bases, leaving 7 bases not matched to a gene.

This chain uses TRBV4-3 with TRBJ2-1; D is unresolved. The V end lost 1 base, the J end lost 0 bases, and 10 bases lay between the germline ends. The CDR3 sequence is 16 residues long. Germline assignment: CDR1 LGHNA and CDR2 YSLEER. In DNA form, the CDR3 reads TGCGCCAGCAGCCAAGTTCCGAGCAGCTCCTACAATGAGCAGTTCTTC. The encoded protein is CASSQVPSSSYNEQFF.

This clone was detected a few times. The chain employs TRBV28 and TRBJ2-5; tentative D call: TRBD1 (8 bases). CDR3 length equals 15 residues. Germline CDR1 and CDR2: MDHEN and SYDVKM. The V end was cut by 4 bases, the J end by 3 bases, with 15 bases between. The CDR3, as DNA: TGTGCCAGCAGTTCCCGACAGGGGAGGGAAGAGACCCAGTACTTC. Its protein product is CASSSRQGREETQYF.

This clone was seen only a few times. CDR3 residues: CASSVGGLGTGELFF. In DNA, the CDR3 is TGTGCCAGCAGTGTCGGGGGGCTGGGGACCGGGGAGCTGTTTTTT. The chain has TRBV2 and TRBJ2-2, with D possibly being TRBD2 (7 bases). The V and J ends lost 4 bases and 5 bases respectively, with 14 bases between them. The germline V gene has CDR1 SNHLY and CDR2 FYNNEI. The CDR3 contains 15 residues.

The gene calls are TRBV9 and TRBJ1-2; D uncertain. The CDR3 covers 14 residues. The V end lost 0 bases, the J end lost 8 bases, and 14 bases lay between the germline ends. Germline loops: CDR1 SGDLS, CDR2 YYNGEE. In DNA form, the CDR3 reads TGTGCCAGCAGCGTAGCCGCGATTGCCGAGGGCTACACCTTC. Its translation is CASSVAAIAEGYTF.

This clone was detected a few times. The V call is TRBV19, the J call TRBJ1-1; D uncertain. Trimming cost V 4 bases and J 6 bases, with 12 bases left between them. The CDR3 runs to 13 residues. Germline V lookup: CDR1 LNHDA, CDR2 SQIVND (reference sequence). The CDR3 DNA sequence: TGTGCCAGTAGTAATGGGCCGGGGTCTGAAGCTTTCTTT. The encoded protein is CASSNGPGSEAFF. The whole variable domain, filled in from reference TRBV19 and TRBJ1-1, reads DGGITQSPKYLFRKEGQNVTLSCEQNLNHDAMYWYRQDPGQGLRLIYYSQIVNDFQKGDIAEGYSVSREKKESFPLTVTSAQKNPTAFYLCASSNGPGSEAFFGQGTRLTVV.

This clone has ten or more counts. This chain connects TRBV10-3 to TRBJ2-1; D may be TRBD2 (6 bases). CDR3 size: 14 residues. V gave up 0 bases and J gave up 8 bases, with 11 bases separating them. Germline V lookup: CDR1 ENHRY, CDR2 SYGVKD. In DNA, the CDR3 is TGTGCCATCAGTGAGTCCTTAGGGGACTATGAGCAGTTCTTC. Its translation: CAISESLGDYEQFF.

Worth noting for this clone: This same CDR3 is encoded by further DNA sequences in the sample. The rearrangement links TRBV7-9 to TRBJ1-5; D not resolved. CDR1 is SEHNR, CDR2 FQNEAQ, per germline (reference sequence). V was shortened by 1 base and J by 0 bases, with 4 bases between the two germline ends. There are 14 residues in the CDR3. Here the CDR3 DNA reads TGTGCCAGCAGCTTAGTAAGTAGCAATCAGCCCCAGCATTTT. The encoded protein is CASSLVSSNQPQHF.

The chain links TRBV9 to TRBJ2-2; D not certain. The V end lost 0 bases, the J end lost 1 base, and 10 bases lay between the germline ends. The CDR3 sequence is 16 residues long. Germline V gene lookup returns CDR1 SGDLS and CDR2 YYNGEE. This CDR3 is CASSVARRQNTGELFF. In DNA form, the CDR3 reads TGTGCCAGCAGCGTAGCTAGGCGGCAGAACACCGGGGAGCTGTTTTTT.

The chain is built from TRBV11-1 and TRBJ2-6; D call uncertain. CDR1 is SGHAT and CDR2 is FQDESV in the germline V gene (reference sequence). V lost 1 base and J 4 bases, leaving 11 bases between the germline ends. The CDR3 totals 16 residues. CDR3: CASSLGIRAGANVLTF. CDR3 sequence (DNA): TGTGCCAGCAGCTTAGGAATCCGAGCCGGGGCCAACGTCCTGACTTTC.

The chain combines TRBV2 with TRBJ1-5, with D perhaps TRBD1 (5 bases). The CDR3 sequence is 15 residues long. Germline V lookup: CDR1 SNHLY, CDR2 FYNNEI. Trimming pared 7 bases from V and 7 bases from J, leaving 20 bases between. CDR3 nucleotide sequence: TGTGCCAGCACCCCGCAGGGCAGGGTCGGGCAGCCCCAGCATTTT. Translation gives CASTPQGRVGQPQHF. Full variable domain (rest looked up from reference TRBV2 and TRBJ1-5): EPEVTQTPSHQVTQMGQEVILRCVPISNHLYFYWYRQILGQKVEFLVSFYNNEISEKSEIFDDQFSVERPDGSNFTLKIRSTKLEDSAMYFCASTPQGRVGQPQHFGDGTRLSIL.

The chain has TRBV9 and TRBJ2-7; D may correspond to TRBD1 or TRBD2 (5 bases each). Germline V CDR1 and CDR2: SGDLS, YYNGEE. This CDR3 is 14 amino acids long. Trimming removed 3 bases from V and 5 bases from J, with 15 bases in between. CDR3 coding DNA: TGTGCCAGCAGCGCGTCCCAGTGGGACCACGAGCAGTACTTC. This sequence encodes CASSASQWDHEQYF.

In its sample, this clone was seen a few times. The CDR3 nucleotides read TGTGCCAGCAGCTTGGCTCTTTTTGAGAATGAGCAGTTCTTC. It is translated as CASSLALFENEQFF. The J gene is TRBJ2-1, the V gene TRBV5-4; D ambiguous. V shed 0 bases and J shed 7 bases, with 11 bases lying between them. There are 14 residues in the CDR3. Germline assignment: CDR1 SGHNT and CDR2 YYREEE (reference sequence).

This chain uses TRBV4-2 with TRBJ2-7, with 10 bases fitting TRBD2. CDR3 size: 15 residues. Germline CDR1 reads LGHNA; CDR2 reads YNFKEQ. J was trimmed by 3 bases and V by 1 base; bases with no gene match: 3. The CDR3 protein is CASSQGASGSYEQYF. The CDR3 nucleotides are TGTGCCAGCAGCCAAGGGGCTAGCGGGAGCTACGAGCAGTACTTC.

The rearrangement joins TRBV14 to TRBJ2-1; TRBD2 is a possible D gene (6 bases). From germline, CDR1 is SGHDN and CDR2 FVKESK. There are 14 residues in the CDR3. V shed 3 bases and J shed 6 bases, with 12 bases lying between them. The CDR3 nucleotides read TGTGCCAGCAGCCACCCCCCGCGGGGCAATGAGCAGTTCTTC. Translated, it gives CASSHPPRGNEQFF.

CDR3 loop: CASSYPSTGERETQYF. The DNA of the CDR3 is TGTGCCAGCAGCTACCCCTCTACAGGGGAGCGAGAGACCCAGTACTTC. The rearrangement joins TRBV28 to TRBJ2-5, with 7 bases that match TRBD1. The CDR3 extends over 16 amino acids. Germline CDR1 and CDR2: MDHEN and SYDVKM. V trimming: 6 bases; J trimming: 4 bases; junction bases outside the gene matches: 14. Drawing the rest from reference TRBV28 and TRBJ2-5, the complete variable domain is DVKVTQSSRYLVKRTGEKVFLECVQDMDHENMFWYRQDPGLGLRLIYFSYDVKMKEKGDIPEGYSVSREKKERFSLILESASTNQTSMYLCASSYPSTGERETQYFGPGTRLLVL.

As DNA, the CDR3 is TGTGCCAGCAGCTTCGCCGGGACAGGATACACAGATACGCAGTATTTT. It encodes CASSFAGTGYTDTQYF. J is TRBJ2-3 and V is TRBV7-9; 8 bases are shared with TRBD1. This CDR3 region has 16 residues. CDR1 and CDR2 (germline): SEHNR, FQNEAQ (reference sequence). Losses at the gene ends were 3 bases for V and 2 bases for J; bases not matched to a gene: 7.

This clone was detected a few times. The chain carries TRBV28 and TRBJ2-6, with D unclear. This CDR3 has 15 residues. The ends were cut back, 4 bases at V and 3 bases at J, with 10 bases in the middle. Germline CDR1 reads MDHEN; CDR2 reads SYDVKM. CDR3 in amino acids: CASSSRRSGANVLTF. CDR3 nucleotides: TGTGCCAGCAGTTCGCGCCGGAGTGGGGCCAACGTCCTGACTTTC.

This chain uses TRBV18 with TRBJ2-2, with a weak D call TRBD1 (6 bases). Trimming shortened V by 2 bases and J by 2 bases, and 21 bases separated the two germline ends. The CDR3 is 19 amino acids. Germline CDR1 is KGHSH and CDR2 is LQKENI. The CDR3 loop reads CASSPTMLRPQGNTGELFF. In DNA, the CDR3 is TGTGCCAGCTCACCAACTATGCTTCGGCCACAGGGAAACACCGGGGAGCTGTTTTTT.

The gene calls are TRBV11-2 and TRBJ2-1; D call uncertain. Germline V gene data show CDR1 as SGHAT and CDR2 as FQNNGV. The CDR3 spans 14 residues. V was pared by 8 bases and J by 4 bases, with 15 bases between. CDR3 coding DNA: TGTGCCAGCGAAAAAATGAATACTTACAATGAGCAGTTCTTC. Protein sequence: CASEKMNTYNEQFF.